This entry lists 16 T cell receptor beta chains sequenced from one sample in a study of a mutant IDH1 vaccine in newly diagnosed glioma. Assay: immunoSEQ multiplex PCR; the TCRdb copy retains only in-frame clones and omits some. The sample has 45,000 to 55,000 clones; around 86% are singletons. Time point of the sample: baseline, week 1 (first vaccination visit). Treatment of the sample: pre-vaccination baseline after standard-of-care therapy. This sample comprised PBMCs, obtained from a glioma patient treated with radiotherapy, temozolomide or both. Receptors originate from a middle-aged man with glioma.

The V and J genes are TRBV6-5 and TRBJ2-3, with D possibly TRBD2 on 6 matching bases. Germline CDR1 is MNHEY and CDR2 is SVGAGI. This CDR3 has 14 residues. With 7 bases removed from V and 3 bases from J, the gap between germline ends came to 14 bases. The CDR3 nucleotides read TGTGCCAGCACCCCGGGACTCGCTACAGATACGCAGTATTTT. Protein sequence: CASTPGLATDTQYF.

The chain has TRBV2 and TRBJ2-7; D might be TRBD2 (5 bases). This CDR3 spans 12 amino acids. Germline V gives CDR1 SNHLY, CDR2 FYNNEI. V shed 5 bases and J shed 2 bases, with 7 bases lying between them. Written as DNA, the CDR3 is TGTGCCAGCAGTTCACTAGCCTACGAGCAGTACTTC. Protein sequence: CASSSLAYEQYF.

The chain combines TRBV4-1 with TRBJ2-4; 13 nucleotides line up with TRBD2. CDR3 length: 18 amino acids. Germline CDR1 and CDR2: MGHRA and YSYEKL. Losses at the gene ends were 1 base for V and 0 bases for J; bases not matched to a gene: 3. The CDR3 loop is CASSQGRTSGRAKNIQYF. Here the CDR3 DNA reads TGCGCCAGCAGCCAAGGACGGACTAGCGGGAGAGCCAAAAACATTCAGTACTTC.

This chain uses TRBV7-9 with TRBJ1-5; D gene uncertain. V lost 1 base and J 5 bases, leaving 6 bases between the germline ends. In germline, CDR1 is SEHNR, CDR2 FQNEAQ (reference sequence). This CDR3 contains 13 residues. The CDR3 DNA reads TGTGCCAGCAGCTTAGGGCAGGATCAGCCCCAGCATTTT. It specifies CASSLGQDQPQHF.

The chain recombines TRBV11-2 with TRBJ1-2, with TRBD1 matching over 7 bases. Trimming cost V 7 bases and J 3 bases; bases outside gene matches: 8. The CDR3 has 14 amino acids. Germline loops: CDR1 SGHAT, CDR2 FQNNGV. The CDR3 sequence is CASTSGGDYYGYTF. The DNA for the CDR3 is TGTGCCAGCACCTCAGGGGGAGACTACTATGGCTACACCTTC.

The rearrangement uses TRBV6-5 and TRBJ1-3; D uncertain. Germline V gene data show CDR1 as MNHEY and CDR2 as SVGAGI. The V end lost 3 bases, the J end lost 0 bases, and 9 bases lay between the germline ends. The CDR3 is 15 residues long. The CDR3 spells CASSYSLISGNTIYF. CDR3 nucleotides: TGTGCCAGCAGTTATTCGCTTATCTCTGGAAACACCATATATTTT.

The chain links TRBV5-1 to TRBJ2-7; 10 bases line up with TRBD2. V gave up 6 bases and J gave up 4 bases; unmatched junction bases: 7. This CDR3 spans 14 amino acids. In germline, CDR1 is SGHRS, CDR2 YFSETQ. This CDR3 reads CASKSSGSSYEQYF. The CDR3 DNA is TGCGCCAGCAAGTCTAGCGGGAGTAGTTACGAGCAGTACTTC.

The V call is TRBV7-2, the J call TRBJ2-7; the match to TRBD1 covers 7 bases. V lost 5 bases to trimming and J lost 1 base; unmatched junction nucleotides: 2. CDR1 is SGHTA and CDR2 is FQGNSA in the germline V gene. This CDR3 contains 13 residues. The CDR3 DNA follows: TGTGCCAGCAGCAAGGACAGGTCCTACGAGCAGTACTTC. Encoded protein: CASSKDRSYEQYF.

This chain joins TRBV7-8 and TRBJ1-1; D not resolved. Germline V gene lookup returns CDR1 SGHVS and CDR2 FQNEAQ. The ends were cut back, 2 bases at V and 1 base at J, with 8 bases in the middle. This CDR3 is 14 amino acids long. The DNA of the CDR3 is TGTGCCAGCAGCTTAAGGGAAGGGAACACTGAAGCTTTCTTT. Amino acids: CASSLREGNTEAFF. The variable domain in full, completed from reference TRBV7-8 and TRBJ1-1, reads GAGVSQSPRYKVAKRGQDVALRCDPISGHVSLFWYQQALGQGPEFLTYFQNEAQLDKSGLPSDRFFAERPEGSVSTLKIQRTQQEDSAVYLCASSLREGNTEAFFGQGTRLTVV.

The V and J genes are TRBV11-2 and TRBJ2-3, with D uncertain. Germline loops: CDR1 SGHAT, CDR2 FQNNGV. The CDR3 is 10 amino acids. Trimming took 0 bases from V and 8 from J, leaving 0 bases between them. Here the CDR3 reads CASSLDTQYF. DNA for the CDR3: TGTGCCAGCAGCTTAGATACGCAGTATTTT.

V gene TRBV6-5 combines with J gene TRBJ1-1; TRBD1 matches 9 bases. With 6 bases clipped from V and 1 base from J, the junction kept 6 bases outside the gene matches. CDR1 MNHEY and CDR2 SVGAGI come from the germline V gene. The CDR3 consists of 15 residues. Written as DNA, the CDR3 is TGTGCCAGCAGGACCGGGACAGGGAGGAACACTGAAGCTTTCTTT. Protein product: CASRTGTGRNTEAFF.

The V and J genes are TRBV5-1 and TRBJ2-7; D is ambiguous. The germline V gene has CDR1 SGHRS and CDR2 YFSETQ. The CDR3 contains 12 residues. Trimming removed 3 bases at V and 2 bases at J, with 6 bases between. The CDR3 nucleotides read TGCGCCAGCAGCTCCTTGGCCTACGAGCAGTACTTC. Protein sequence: CASSSLAYEQYF.

DNA of the CDR3: TGTGCCAGCAGATTGGGCGGGGGGACAGGTTTACACGAGCAGTACTTC. Its protein is CASRLGGGTGLHEQYF. The chain is built from TRBV27 and TRBJ2-7, with D possibly being TRBD1 or TRBD2 (8 bases each). V dropped 6 bases and J dropped 5 bases, with 23 bases sitting between them. This CDR3 has 16 residues. CDR1 and CDR2 from the germline V gene are MNHEY and SMNVEV (reference sequence).

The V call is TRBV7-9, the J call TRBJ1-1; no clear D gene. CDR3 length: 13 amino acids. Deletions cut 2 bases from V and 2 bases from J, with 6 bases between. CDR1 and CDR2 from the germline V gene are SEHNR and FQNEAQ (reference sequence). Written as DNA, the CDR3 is TGTGCCAGCAGCTTATCTCTTAACACTGAAGCTTTCTTT. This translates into CASSLSLNTEAFF.

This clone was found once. CDR3 residues: CATGGGESYEQYF. The CDR3 DNA reads TGTGCCACAGGGGGGGGTGAATCCTACGAGCAGTACTTC. The rearrangement uses TRBV5-6 and TRBJ2-7, with D perhaps TRBD1 or TRBD2 (7 bases each). Trimming cost V 9 bases and J 1 base, with 14 bases left between them. The CDR3 contains 13 residues. Germline-derived CDR1 and CDR2 are SGHDT and YYEEEE.

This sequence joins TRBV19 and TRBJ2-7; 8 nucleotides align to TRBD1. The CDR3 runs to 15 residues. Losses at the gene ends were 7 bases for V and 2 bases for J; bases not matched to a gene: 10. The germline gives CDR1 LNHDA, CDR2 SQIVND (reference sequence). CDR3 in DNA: TGTGCCAGTAAAAGCCGCAGGGGGCTCGCCTACGAGCAGTACTTC. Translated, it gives CASKSRRGLAYEQYF. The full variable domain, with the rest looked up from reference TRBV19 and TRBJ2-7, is DGGITQSPKYLFRKEGQNVTLSCEQNLNHDAMYWYRQDPGQGLRLIYYSQIVNDFQKGDIAEGYSVSREKKESFPLTVTSAQKNPTAFYLCASKSRRGLAYEQYFGPGTRLTVT.